This T cell receptor (beta chain) was sequenced during a study of patients and donors after allogeneic stem cell transplantation. From the RT-PCR reads, TCRdb called clonotypes with MiXCR, one entry per CDR3 protein. This sample has more than 75,000 distinct CDR3 sequences, with around 5% found just once. The CDR3 totals 14 residues. Trimming stripped 1 base from V and 5 bases from J, with 11 bases between. Germline lookup yields CDR1 LGHDT and CDR2 YNNKEL (reference sequence). The sample holds many counts of this clonotype. The TCR originated in a human donor who was either an allogeneic HSCT recipient or a stem cell or donor lymphocyte infusion donor (not recorded which). It is not recorded whose cells these are; they may come from a transplant donor. The sequencing input was blood, either unsorted or a sorted T cell fraction (not recorded which). The chain couples TRBV3-1 to TRBJ1-1, with unresolved D. The DNA for the CDR3 is TGTGCCAGCAGCCAAGGGAGGGTGAGGACTGAAGCTTTCTTT. It codes for CASSQGRVRTEAFF.